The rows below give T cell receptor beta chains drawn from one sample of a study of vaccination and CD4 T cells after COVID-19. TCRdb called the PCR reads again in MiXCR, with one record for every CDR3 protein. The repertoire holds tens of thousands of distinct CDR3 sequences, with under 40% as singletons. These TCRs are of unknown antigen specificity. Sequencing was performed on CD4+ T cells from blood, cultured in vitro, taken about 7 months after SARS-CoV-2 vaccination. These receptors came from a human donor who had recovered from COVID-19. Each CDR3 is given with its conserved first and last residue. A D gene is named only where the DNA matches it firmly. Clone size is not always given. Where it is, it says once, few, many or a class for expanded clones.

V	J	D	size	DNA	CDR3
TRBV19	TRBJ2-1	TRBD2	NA	TGTGCCAGTAGTATAGGCCCCACTAGCGGGGGGCAGTTCTTC	CASSIGPTSGGQFF
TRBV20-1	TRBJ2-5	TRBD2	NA	TGCAGTGCTAGACAGAGAGGACTAGCGGCCCAAGAGACCCAGTACTTC	CSARQRGLAAQETQYF
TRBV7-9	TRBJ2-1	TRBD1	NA	TGTGCCAGCAGCTCCACCGGGACAGGGCTCAGTGAGCAGTTCTTC	CASSSTGTGLSEQFF
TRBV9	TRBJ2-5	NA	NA	TGTGCCAGCAGCGTAGCAGTGGGAGAGACCCAGTACTTC	CASSVAVGETQYF
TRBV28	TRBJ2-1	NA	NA	TGTGCCAGCAGATTGACCGGCGGGGCCTACAATGAGCAGTTCTTC	CASRLTGGAYNEQFF
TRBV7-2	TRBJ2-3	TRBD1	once	TGTGCCAGCAGCTTAATGAGACAGGGTGGGGGTACGCAGTATTTT	CASSLMRQGGGTQYF
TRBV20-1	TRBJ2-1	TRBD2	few	TGCAGTGCTAGACGGACTAGCGGCTACAATGAGCAGTTCTTC	CSARRTSGYNEQFF
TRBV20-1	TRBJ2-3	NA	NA	TGCAGTGCTAGAGATCGTGGCAAAGATACGCAGTATTTT	CSARDRGKDTQYF
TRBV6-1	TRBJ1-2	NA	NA	TGTGCCAGCAGCCGGACAGAACTCTATGGCTACACCTTC	CASSRTELYGYTF
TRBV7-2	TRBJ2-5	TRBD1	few	TGTGCCAGCAGGCTAACAGGGGGCGAAGAGACCCAGTACTTC	CASRLTGGEETQYF
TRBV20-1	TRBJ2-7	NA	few	TGCAGTGCTAGAGATCTGGCGGGAATCGACGAGCAGTACTTC	CSARDLAGIDEQYF
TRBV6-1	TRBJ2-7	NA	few	TGTGCCAGCAGTGACTACCTATCCAAGCAGTACTTC	CASSDYLSKQYF
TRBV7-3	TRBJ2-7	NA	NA	TGTGCCAGCAGCTTTGGGGGGCAGTACGAGCAGTACTTC	CASSFGGQYEQYF
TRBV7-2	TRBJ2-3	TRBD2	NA	TGTGCCAGCAGCTTGGAACGCGGGAGGCTCACAGATACGCAGTATTTT	CASSLERGRLTDTQYF
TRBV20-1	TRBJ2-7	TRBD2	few	TGCAGTGCTAGAAGAGGGACTACCTCCTACGAGCAGTACTTC	CSARRGTTSYEQYF
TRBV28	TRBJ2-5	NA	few	TGTGCCAGCAGTTGGAGCGGCCAAGAGACCCAGTACTTC	CASSWSGQETQYF
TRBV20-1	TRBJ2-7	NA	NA	TGCAGCGGACCGGGCTATGCCACCCACGAGCAGTACTTC	CSGPGYATHEQYF
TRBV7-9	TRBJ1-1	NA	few	TGTGCCAGCAGCTACGCCGGAGAGAACACTGAAGCTTTCTTT	CASSYAGENTEAFF
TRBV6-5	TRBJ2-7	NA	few	TGTGCCAGCAGTTACAAGCGGAACTCCTACGAGCAGTACTTC	CASSYKRNSYEQYF
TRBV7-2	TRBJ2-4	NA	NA	TGTGCCAGCAGCCCTGGTGGAGGGATGCGTAACATTCAGTACTTC	CASSPGGGMRNIQYF
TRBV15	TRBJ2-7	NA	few	TGTGCCACCAGCAGTGCCAGGGGAACCTACGAGCAGTACTTC	CATSSARGTYEQYF
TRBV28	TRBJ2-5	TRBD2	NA	TGTGCCAGCAGTTTGGGTTTGGTAGCGGGGTACCAAGAGACCCAGTACTTC	CASSLGLVAGYQETQYF
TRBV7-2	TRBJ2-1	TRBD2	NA	TGTGCCAGCAGCCATCGCTTAGCGGGAGGGTCCTTCGGTGAGCAGTTCTTC	CASSHRLAGGSFGEQFF
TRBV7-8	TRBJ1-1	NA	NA	TGTGCCAGCAGCTTAGAGGGGTTGATGAACACTGAAGCTTTCTTT	CASSLEGLMNTEAFF
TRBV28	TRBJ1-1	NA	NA	TGTGCCAGCAGCTGGGGACGATCAGCAGCTTTCTTT	CASSWGRSAAFF
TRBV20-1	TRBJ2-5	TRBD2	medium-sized	TGCAGTGCTAGAGCTAGCGGGCCCCAAGAGACCCAGTACTTC	CSARASGPQETQYF
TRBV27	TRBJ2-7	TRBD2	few	TGTGCCAGCAGGGGACTAGCGGGAGGGGTGCAGTACTTC	CASRGLAGGVQYF